These 25 T cell receptor beta chains were all obtained from the same sample, sequenced in a study of CD8+ T cells in alopecia areata. The treatment denotes: oral pan-JAK inhibitor, 5-10 mg twice daily. RNA extraction and reverse transcription yielded cDNA as sequencing template. The method was immunoSEQ multiplex PCR; TCRdb's version includes in-frame clones alone and lacks a portion of them. The sample contains under 200,000 clones, around 71% of which appear only once. The sequences come from CD4+ T cells sorted from blood, collected at week 4, from a patient treated with tofacitinib. These TCRs come from a human donor with alopecia areata.

J is TRBJ1-6 and V is TRBV4-2, with D possibly being TRBD1 (6 bases). Trimming shortened V by 3 bases and J by 7 bases, and 10 bases separated the two germline ends. The CDR3 is 14 amino acids. CDR1 and CDR2 (germline): LGHNA, YNFKEQ. CDR3 DNA: TGTGCCAGCAGCCAGGATACAGGGAATTCACCCCTCCACTTT. It is translated as CASSQDTGNSPLHF.

In its sample, this clone was seen a few times. The chain uses TRBV29-1 and TRBJ2-2; TRBD2 is a possible D gene (6 bases). Germline V gene sequence: CDR1 SQVTM, CDR2 ANQGSEA. The CDR3 covers 14 residues. The V and J ends lost 7 bases and 2 bases respectively, with 14 bases between them. Written as DNA, the CDR3 is TGCAGCGGCGGGTTCGGGGGAAACACCGGGGAGCTGTTTTTT. It codes for CSGGFGGNTGELFF.

The chain carries TRBV6-6 and TRBJ1-3; no firm D call. This CDR3 region has 12 residues. CDR1 and CDR2 (germline): MNHNY, SVGAGI (reference sequence). V lost 7 bases and J lost 10, with 14 bases in between. CDR3 amino acids: CASISSGETIYF. CDR3 nucleotide sequence: TGTGCCAGCATCTCTAGTGGGGAGACCATATATTTT.

The chain joins TRBV27 to TRBJ2-7, with D perhaps given as TRBD1 or TRBD2 (6 bases each). Trimming cost V 5 bases and J 4 bases, with 12 bases left between them. Germline values: CDR1 MNHEY, CDR2 SMNVEV (reference sequence). This CDR3 has 13 residues. This CDR3 reads CASSLRGQYEQYF. CDR3 bases: TGTGCCAGCAGTCTTCGGGGGCAGTACGAGCAGTACTTC.

The chain recombines TRBV18 with TRBJ1-6; D gene uncertain. This CDR3 has 14 amino acids. V was shortened by 3 bases and J by 10 bases, with 13 bases between the two germline ends. CDR1 is KGHSH and CDR2 is LQKENI in the germline V gene. The CDR3 DNA follows: TGTGCCAGCTCACCCGGGATCCAGCCCTCACCCCTCCACTTT. Translated, it gives CASSPGIQPSPLHF.

This chain joins TRBV2 and TRBJ1-1, with TRBD1 as a possible D gene (6 bases). There are 14 residues in the CDR3. The V end was cut by 4 bases, the J end by 5 bases, with 14 bases between. Germline assignment: CDR1 SNHLY and CDR2 FYNNEI. CDR3 sequence: CASSVAGAWTEAFF. The CDR3, as DNA: TGTGCCAGCAGTGTAGCGGGGGCATGGACTGAAGCTTTCTTT.

The rearrangement uses TRBV7-9 and TRBJ1-6, with 8 bases lining up with TRBD1. Germline lookup yields CDR1 SEHNR and CDR2 FQNEAQ (reference sequence). The CDR3 is 14 residues long. DNA of the CDR3: TGTGCTACCTCCCCGGACAGGGAACATTCACCCCTCCACTTT. Translating gives CATSPDREHSPLHF. Full variable domain (rest looked up from reference TRBV7-9 and TRBJ1-6): DTGVSQNPRHKITKRGQNVTFRCDPISEHNRLYWYRQTLGQGPEFLTYFQNEAQLEKSRLLSDRFSAERPKGSFSTLEIQRTEQGDSAMYLCATSPDREHSPLHFGNGTRLTVT.

This clone was picked up one time. The chain links TRBV7-3 to TRBJ2-1, with 8 bases identical to TRBD2. CDR1 SGHTA and CDR2 FQGTGA come from the germline V gene. CDR3 size: 15 residues. Trimming cost V 1 base and J 9 bases; bases outside gene matches: 8. CDR3 residues: CASSLNSGGGGEQFF. CDR3 DNA: TGTGCCAGCAGCTTAAACAGCGGGGGCGGCGGTGAGCAGTTCTTC. The full variable domain, with the rest looked up from reference TRBV7-3 and TRBJ2-1, is GAGVSQTPSNKVTEKGKYVELRCDPISGHTALYWYRQSLGQGPEFLIYFQGTGAADDSGLPNDRFFAVRPEGSVSTLKIQRTERGDSAVYLCASSLNSGGGGEQFFGPGTRLTVL.

The chain has TRBV29-1 and TRBJ2-5; D may be TRBD1 (6 bases). Germline CDR1 SQVTM, CDR2 ANQGSEA. The CDR3 has 12 residues. Trimming removed 5 bases at V and 5 bases at J, with 12 bases between. In nucleotides, the CDR3 is TGCAGCGTTCTTCGACAGGATGAGACCCAGTACTTC. It is translated as CSVLRQDETQYF.

This clone came up once. The chain is built from TRBV30 and TRBJ2-1; the D is unclear. Germline V gene lookup returns CDR1 GTSNPN and CDR2 SVGIG (reference sequence). V was shortened by 4 bases and J by 6 bases, with 7 bases between the two germline ends. CDR3 length equals 11 residues. CDR3 amino acids: CAWTTLNEQFF. DNA for the CDR3: TGTGCCTGGACCACACTCAATGAGCAGTTCTTC.

The chain employs TRBV30 and TRBJ2-5; TRBD2 might be the D (6 bases). The germline CDR1 and CDR2 sequences are GTSNPN and SVGIG (reference sequence). The CDR3 is 11 amino acids. V lost 4 bases and J lost 5, with 8 bases in between. CDR3 in amino acids: CAWTGRETQYF. In DNA, the CDR3 is TGTGCCTGGACAGGGAGGGAGACCCAGTACTTC. Combining the CDR3 with reference TRBV30 and TRBJ2-5 gives the whole variable domain SQTIHQWPATLVQPVGSPLSLECTVEGTSNPNLYWYRQAAGRGLQLLFYSVGIGQISSEVPQNLSASRPQDRQFILSSKKLLLSDSGFYLCAWTGRETQYFGPGTRLLVL.

The V gene is TRBV5-1, the J gene TRBJ2-7, with TRBD1 matching over 7 bases. CDR3 length equals 18 residues. V lost 0 bases and J lost 4; bases outside the gene matches: 16. From germline, CDR1 is SGHRS and CDR2 YFSETQ. This chain's CDR3 is CASSLEKLSRTGFYEQYF. Here the CDR3 DNA reads TGCGCCAGCAGCTTGGAGAAGCTTTCTCGGACAGGTTTTTACGAGCAGTACTTC. The full variable domain, with the rest looked up from reference TRBV5-1 and TRBJ2-7, is KAGVTQTPRYLIKTRGQQVTLSCSPISGHRSVSWYQQTPGQGLQFLFEYFSETQRNKGNFPGRFSGRQFSNSRSEMNVSTLELGDSALYLCASSLEKLSRTGFYEQYFGPGTRLTVT.

The chain carries TRBV27 and TRBJ2-3, with D tentatively TRBD1 or TRBD2 (6 bases each). CDR3 length: 16 residues. Germline V CDR1 and CDR2: MNHEY, SMNVEV (reference sequence). V shed 3 bases and J shed 3 bases, with 16 bases lying between them. The CDR3 protein is CASSFTRGRGTDTQYF. The CDR3 nucleotides are TGTGCCAGCAGTTTCACCAGGGGTCGGGGGACAGATACGCAGTATTTT.

The rearrangement uses TRBV29-1 and TRBJ2-3, with D unresolved. V was cut by 4 bases and J by 6 bases, with 14 bases left in between. The CDR3 length is 13 residues. CDR1 is SQVTM and CDR2 is ANQGSEA in the germline V gene. CDR3 sequence: CSVGWGMGDTQYF. The CDR3 DNA reads TGCAGCGTTGGTTGGGGTATGGGGGATACGCAGTATTTT.

The chain employs TRBV30 and TRBJ1-6, with TRBD1 identical over 7 bases. This CDR3 has 12 amino acids. The germline CDR1 and CDR2 sequences are GTSNPN and SVGIG (reference sequence). Germline trimming cut 3 bases from V and 14 bases from J; bases unmatched to any gene: 7. The DNA of the CDR3 is TGTGCCTGGAGGGATGGCACAGGGGCCCTCCACTTT. Its protein product is CAWRDGTGALHF.

V gene TRBV30 combines with J gene TRBJ1-1; 7 bases are shared with TRBD1. Germline-derived CDR1 and CDR2 are GTSNPN and SVGIG (reference sequence). The junction had 7 bases not matched to a gene; V was cut back by 8 bases and J by 4 bases. The CDR3 covers 12 residues. The CDR3 DNA reads TGTGCCGGATTAACAGGGGCCACTGAAGCTTTCTTT. Amino acids: CAGLTGATEAFF. The full variable domain, with the rest looked up from reference TRBV30 and TRBJ1-1, is SQTIHQWPATLVQPVGSPLSLECTVEGTSNPNLYWYRQAAGRGLQLLFYSVGIGQISSEVPQNLSASRPQDRQFILSSKKLLLSDSGFYLCAGLTGATEAFFGQGTRLTVV.

The V call is TRBV27, the J call TRBJ2-1; TRBD2 agrees at 13 bases. The V gene end was trimmed by 6 bases and the J gene end by 6 bases; junction bases not matched to a gene: 5. CDR1 and CDR2 from the germline V gene are MNHEY and SMNVEV (reference sequence). The CDR3 covers 15 residues. CDR3 amino acids: CASSFTSGGANEQFF. The DNA of the CDR3 is TGTGCCAGCAGCTTTACTAGCGGGGGGGCCAATGAGCAGTTCTTC.

The CDR3 loop is CASSMGQKNSGANVLTF. CDR3 nucleotides: TGTGCCAGTAGTATGGGACAAAAAAACTCTGGGGCCAACGTCCTGACTTTC. The chain links TRBV19 to TRBJ2-6; weak D call: TRBD1 (6 bases). V was shortened by 3 bases and J by 0 bases, with 12 bases between the two germline ends. This CDR3 has 17 residues. Germline assignment: CDR1 LNHDA and CDR2 SQIVND (reference sequence).

The chain is built from TRBV29-1 and TRBJ2-7; TRBD1 matches at 8 bases. After removal of 1 base from V and 6 bases from J, the junction contained 5 bases not matched to a gene. CDR1 and CDR2 (germline): SQVTM, ANQGSEA. The CDR3 runs 13 residues. In DNA, the CDR3 is TGCAGCGTTGAAGGGACAGGGCACGTCGAGCAGTACTTC. Encoded protein: CSVEGTGHVEQYF.

This chain connects TRBV5-6 to TRBJ1-2, with a possible D match to TRBD1 (5 bases). Trimming stripped 4 bases from V and 8 bases from J, with 15 bases between. This CDR3 comprises 13 residues. Germline values: CDR1 SGHDT, CDR2 YYEEEE. The CDR3 here is CASSPAGQGGYTF. The CDR3 DNA reads as TGTGCCAGCAGCCCGGCGGGGCAAGGGGGCTACACCTTC.

The chain uses TRBV18 and TRBJ1-2, with unresolved D. This CDR3 has 13 residues. V gave up 6 bases and J gave up 4 bases, with 12 bases separating them. CDR1 KGHSH and CDR2 LQKENI come from the germline V gene. CDR3 in DNA: TGTGCCAGCTCTAACCAATCGAGCTATGGCTACACCTTC. It yields the protein CASSNQSSYGYTF.

The chain couples TRBV2 to TRBJ1-2; 7 bases align to TRBD1. V shed 7 bases, J shed 4 bases, and the junction held 6 bases outside the gene matches. The germline V gene has CDR1 SNHLY and CDR2 FYNNEI. This CDR3 spans 13 amino acids. CDR3: CASTLQGPYGYTF. The CDR3 nucleotides are TGTGCCAGCACCCTACAGGGGCCCTATGGCTACACCTTC. Combining the CDR3 with reference TRBV2 and TRBJ1-2 gives the whole variable domain EPEVTQTPSHQVTQMGQEVILRCVPISNHLYFYWYRQILGQKVEFLVSFYNNEISEKSEIFDDQFSVERPDGSNFTLKIRSTKLEDSAMYFCASTLQGPYGYTFGSGTRLTVV.

This clone was recorded a few times. The chain combines TRBV23-1 with TRBJ2-7; 8 bases fit TRBD1. TRBV23-1 has ORF status, its function being uncertain. This CDR3 comprises 17 residues. V lost 8 bases, J lost 0 bases, and 15 bases stayed unmatched. CDR3 amino acids: CASARIQGVPSSYEQYF. In DNA, the CDR3 is TGCGCCAGCGCCCGGATACAGGGGGTGCCGAGCTCCTACGAGCAGTACTTC.

The CDR3 here is CASSPSPGPQMRFF. CDR3 coding DNA: TGTGCCAGCTCACCGTCCCCGGGACCCCAAATGCGGTTCTTC. The chain combines TRBV18 with TRBJ2-1; either TRBD1 or TRBD2 may supply D (5 bases each). With 3 bases removed from V and 15 bases from J, the gap between germline ends came to 21 bases. Germline V gene sequence: CDR1 KGHSH, CDR2 LQKENI. This CDR3 is 14 amino acids long.

The V gene is TRBV7-9, the J gene TRBJ1-5; no clear D. There are 13 residues in the CDR3. Trimming removed 7 bases from V and 5 bases from J, with 12 bases in between. Germline V gene sequence: CDR1 SEHNR, CDR2 FQNEAQ (reference sequence). The CDR3 DNA is TGTGCCAGCACCGCGCGGACGGATCAGCCCCAGCATTTT. It translates to CASTARTDQPQHF.